This T cell receptor (beta chain) appears in the sequencing data of a study of PD-1 blockade in mismatch repair-deficient tumors. TCRdb's table, derived via immunoSEQ multiplex PCR, lists solely in-frame clones and lacks some. This sample has about 9,200 clones, with more than 75% found just once. The time point denotes: roughly 10-day in vitro stimulation with candidate neoantigen peptide 2. Cells were stimulated 10 days with each of 6 or 7 ELISpot-reactive neoantigens. This CDR3 comprises 14 residues. Germline CDR1 reads SEHNR; CDR2 reads FQNEAQ (reference sequence). V lost 4 bases to trimming and J lost 4 bases, with 10 bases between them. In regard to this clone: Its specificity is not known.

This TCR was recovered from an adult with mismatch repair-deficient cancer. The chain carries TRBV7-9 and TRBJ2-2; D is undetermined. This sample comprised cells cultured in vitro, obtained from a patient treated with pembrolizumab. Here the CDR3 reads CASSSDLSTGELFF. The CDR3 bases are TGTGCCAGCAGCTCAGACTTAAGCACCGGGGAGCTGTTTTTT.